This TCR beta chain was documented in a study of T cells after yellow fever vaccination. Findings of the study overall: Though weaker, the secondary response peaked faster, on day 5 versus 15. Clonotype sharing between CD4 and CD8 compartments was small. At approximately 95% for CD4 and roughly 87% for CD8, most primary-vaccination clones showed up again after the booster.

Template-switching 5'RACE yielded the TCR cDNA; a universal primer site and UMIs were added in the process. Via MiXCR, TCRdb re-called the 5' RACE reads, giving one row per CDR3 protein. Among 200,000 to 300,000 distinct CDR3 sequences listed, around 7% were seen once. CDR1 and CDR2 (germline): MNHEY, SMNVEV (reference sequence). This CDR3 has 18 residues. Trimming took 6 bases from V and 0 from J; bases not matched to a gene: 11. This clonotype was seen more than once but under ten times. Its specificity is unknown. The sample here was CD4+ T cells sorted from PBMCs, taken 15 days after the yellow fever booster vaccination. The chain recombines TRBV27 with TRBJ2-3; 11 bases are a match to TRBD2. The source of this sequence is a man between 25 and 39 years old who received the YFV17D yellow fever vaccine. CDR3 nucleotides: TGTGCCAGCAGCCTTATGAATAGCGGGAGGGAAAGCACAGATACGCAGTATTTT. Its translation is CASSLMNSGRESTDTQYF.